These T cell receptor beta chains were read from a single sample in a study of shared clonotypes between healthy human individuals. The protocol was immunoSEQ multiplex PCR, while the TCRdb copy is restricted to in-frame clones and leaves out a portion. Of over 2 million clones in the sample, roughly 95% are singletons; the top ten hold approximately 1.2%. The sequenced sample was naive CD8+ T cells sorted from blood. The receptors stem from a man younger than 35 in good health. The CDR3 runs from the conserved cysteine through the conserved F or W. A D gene is named only where the DNA matches it firmly. Clone size is not always given. Where it is, it says once, few, many or a class for expanded clones.

J gene	V gene	D gene	clone size	CDR3 DNA	CDR3 protein
TRBJ2-2	TRBV4-3	TRBD1	-	TGCGCCAGCAGCCTAGTCCGGGACAGGGCTAAGTCCGGGGAGCTGTTTTTT	CASSLVRDRAKSGELFF
TRBJ2-5	TRBV7-9	-	-	TGTGCCAGCAGCTTCTTAGCTTCCCTCGGAAAGGAGCAGTACTTC	CASSFLASLGKEQYF
TRBJ2-3	TRBV4-1	TRBD2	-	TGCGCCAGCAGCCAAGTGGCAGCGGGGCCAGATACGCAGTATTTT	CASSQVAAGPDTQYF
TRBJ2-7	TRBV30	TRBD1	-	TGTGCCTGGAGTTTCGGGACAGGGGGCGACGAGCAGTACTTC	CAWSFGTGGDEQYF
TRBJ1-6	TRBV7-9	-	-	TGTGCCAGCAGCCCAGGAAAAAACCATAATTCACCCCTCCACTTT	CASSPGKNHNSPLHF
TRBJ2-3	TRBV28	-	-	TGTGCCAGCAGTTTATTCGACAGGAGCACAGATACGCAGTATTTT	CASSLFDRSTDTQYF
TRBJ1-1	TRBV7-9	TRBD1	-	TGTGCCAGCAGCTTGACAGGGGGAAACACTGAAGCTTTCTTT	CASSLTGGNTEAFF
TRBJ2-7	TRBV13	TRBD1	-	TGTGCCAGCAGCGCAGCCGGGACAGGGCTCTACGAGCAGTACTTC	CASSAAGTGLYEQYF
TRBJ2-7	TRBV27	-	-	TGTGCCAGCAAAAGTTCCTTGGCCTACGAGCAGTACTTC	CASKSSLAYEQYF
TRBJ1-3	TRBV18	-	-	TGTGCCAGCTCACGGCAGGGATCTGGAAACACCATATATTTT	CASSRQGSGNTIYF
TRBJ1-4	TRBV28	-	once	TGTGCCAGCAGTCTTTCGGGGGCAGTTGGGGAAAAACTGTTTTTT	CASSLSGAVGEKLFF
TRBJ2-7	TRBV18	TRBD1	-	TGTGCCAGCTCACCAGTGACAGGGCTGGGGGCCTACGAGCAGTACTTC	CASSPVTGLGAYEQYF
TRBJ2-2	TRBV9	-	-	TGTGCCAGCAGCTTCTCCCCTCCAAGAGGGGAGACCACCGGGGAGCTGTTTTTT	CASSFSPPRGETTGELFF
TRBJ1-1	TRBV5-1	-	-	TGCGCCAGCAGCTTTTGGGGGGCTGAAGCTTTCTTT	CASSFWGAEAFF
TRBJ2-1	TRBV4-3	-	-	TGCGCCAGCAGCCATGACTATTTTGGTTATATGGAGCAGTTCTTC	CASSHDYFGYMEQFF
TRBJ2-1	TRBV6-5	-	few	TGTGCCAGCAGTTACTCGGAGGGAAATGAGCAGTTCTTC	CASSYSEGNEQFF
TRBJ2-3	TRBV11-2	-	-	TGTGCCAGCAGCATCGTGACGGGGGCGGCAGATACGCAGTATTTT	CASSIVTGAADTQYF
TRBJ2-1	TRBV5-4	-	-	TGTGCCAGCAGCTTGGCGGCAGGCATATACAATGAGCAGTTCTTC	CASSLAAGIYNEQFF
TRBJ1-2	TRBV19	TRBD1	-	TGTGCCAGTATCCTATCGGACAGGCTATTCTATGGCTACACCTTC	CASILSDRLFYGYTF
TRBJ2-1	TRBV7-6	TRBD2	-	TGTGCCAGCAGCTTAAACTCAGGTAGCGGGAGGGCCGACAATGAGCAGTTCTTC	CASSLNSGSGRADNEQFF
TRBJ1-2	TRBV15	-	-	TGTGCCACCAGCGCGCGGAGGGGCGATGGCTACACCTTC	CATSARRGDGYTF
TRBJ1-5	TRBV21-1	-	-	TGTGCCAGCAGCAAAGGGCCAGGGAATCAGCCCCAGCATTTT	CASSKGPGNQPQHF
TRBJ2-7	TRBV7-9	TRBD1	-	TGTGCCAGCAGCTCCGGGACAGGGGGCGACGAGCAGTACTTC	CASSSGTGGDEQYF
TRBJ2-7	TRBV6-5	-	-	TGTGCCAGCAGTATTAGGGGCCAAACCTACGAGCAGTACTTC	CASSIRGQTYEQYF
TRBJ1-2	TRBV25-1	TRBD1	-	TGTGCCAGCTCCCCAGGGGGCTATGGCTACACCTTC	CASSPGGYGYTF
TRBJ2-7	TRBV28	TRBD1	-	TGTGCCAGCAACAACAGGGGCGAAATCTCCTACGAGCAGTACTTC	CASNNRGEISYEQYF
TRBJ2-1	TRBV7-9	-	-	TGTGCCAGCAGCTTACCGGTGGATGGGGAGCAGTTCTTC	CASSLPVDGEQFF
TRBJ1-2	TRBV7-8	-	once	TGTGCCAGCAGCTCGCCAGACAGTGAAGCTAACTATGGCTACACCTTC	CASSSPDSEANYGYTF
TRBJ2-7	TRBV2	-	-	TGTGCCAGCAGGGAAGGGACGGGCACCTACGAGCAGTACTTC	CASREGTGTYEQYF
TRBJ2-5	TRBV11-3	-	-	TGTGCCAGCAGCTTAGGAGAAGAGACCCAGTACTTC	CASSLGEETQYF
TRBJ1-1	TRBV4-1	-	-	TGCGCCAGCAGCCTACAGGAGGGAAACACTGAAGCTTTCTTT	CASSLQEGNTEAFF
TRBJ2-7	TRBV19	-	once	TGTGCCAGTAGATCCTCGGGGGCCGAAGCCTACGAGCAGTACTTC	CASRSSGAEAYEQYF
TRBJ1-1	TRBV4-1	-	-	TGCGCCAGCAGCCTCGGAACGGCTGAAGCTTTCTTT	CASSLGTAEAFF
TRBJ2-5	TRBV11-2	-	-	TGTGCCAGCAGCCAGGGGGGACCCTCTGGGACCCAGTACTTC	CASSQGGPSGTQYF
TRBJ2-5	TRBV28	-	once	TGTGCCAGCAGTTCCCGACGGCTACAAGAGACCCAGTACTTC	CASSSRRLQETQYF
TRBJ1-1	TRBV15	-	once	TGTGCCACCAGCACATGGAGATCGGGTGAAGCTTTCTTT	CATSTWRSGEAFF